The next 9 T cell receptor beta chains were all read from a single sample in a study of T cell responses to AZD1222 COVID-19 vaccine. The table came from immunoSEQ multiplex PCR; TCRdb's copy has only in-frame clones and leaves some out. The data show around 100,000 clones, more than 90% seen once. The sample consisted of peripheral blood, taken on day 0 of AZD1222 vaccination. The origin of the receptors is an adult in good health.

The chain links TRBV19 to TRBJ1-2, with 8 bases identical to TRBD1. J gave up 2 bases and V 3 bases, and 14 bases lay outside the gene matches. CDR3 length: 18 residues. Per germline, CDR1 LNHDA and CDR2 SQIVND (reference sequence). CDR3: CASSIKFRDRNFNYGYTF. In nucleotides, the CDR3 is TGTGCCAGTAGTATTAAATTCCGGGACAGGAACTTCAACTATGGCTACACCTTC.

The CDR3 loop is CASSLAGVGTEAFF. Written as DNA, the CDR3 is TGTGCCAGCAGCTTAGCAGGGGTTGGCACTGAAGCTTTCTTT. The J gene is TRBJ1-1, the V gene TRBV7-6; possible D gene TRBD1, 5 bases. From germline, CDR1 is SGHVS and CDR2 FNYEAQ. V lost 0 bases and J lost 4, with 9 bases in between. This CDR3 is built from 14 residues.

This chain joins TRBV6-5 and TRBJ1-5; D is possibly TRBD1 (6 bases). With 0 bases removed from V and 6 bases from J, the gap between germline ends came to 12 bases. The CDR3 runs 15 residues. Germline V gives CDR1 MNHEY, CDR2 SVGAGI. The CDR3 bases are TGTGCCAGCAGTTACTCTGGGGGCGGGGGTCAGCCCCAGCATTTT. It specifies CASSYSGGGGQPQHF.

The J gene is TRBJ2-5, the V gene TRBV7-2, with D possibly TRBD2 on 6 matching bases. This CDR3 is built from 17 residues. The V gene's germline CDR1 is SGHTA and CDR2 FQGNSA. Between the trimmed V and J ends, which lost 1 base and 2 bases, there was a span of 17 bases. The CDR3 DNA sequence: TGTGCCAGCAGCTTAGTGGGGCGGGAAGGGTTTCAAGAGACCCAGTACTTC. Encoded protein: CASSLVGREGFQETQYF.

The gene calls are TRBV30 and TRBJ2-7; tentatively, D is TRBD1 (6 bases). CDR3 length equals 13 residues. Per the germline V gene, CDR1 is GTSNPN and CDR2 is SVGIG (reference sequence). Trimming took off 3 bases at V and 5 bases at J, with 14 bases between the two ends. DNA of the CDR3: TGTGCCTGGAGAAGAGGGGGATGGGACGAGCAGTACTTC. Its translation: CAWRRGGWDEQYF. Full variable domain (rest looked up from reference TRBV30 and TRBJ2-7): SQTIHQWPATLVQPVGSPLSLECTVEGTSNPNLYWYRQAAGRGLQLLFYSVGIGQISSEVPQNLSASRPQDRQFILSSKKLLLSDSGFYLCAWRRGGWDEQYFGPGTRLTVT.

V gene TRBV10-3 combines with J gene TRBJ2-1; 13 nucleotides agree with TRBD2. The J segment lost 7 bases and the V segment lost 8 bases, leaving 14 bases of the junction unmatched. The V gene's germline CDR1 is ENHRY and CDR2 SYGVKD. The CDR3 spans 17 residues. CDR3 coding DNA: TGTGCCATCTCTGATTCCTTTACTAGCGGGAGGGAGAATGAGCAGTTCTTC. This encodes CAISDSFTSGRENEQFF.

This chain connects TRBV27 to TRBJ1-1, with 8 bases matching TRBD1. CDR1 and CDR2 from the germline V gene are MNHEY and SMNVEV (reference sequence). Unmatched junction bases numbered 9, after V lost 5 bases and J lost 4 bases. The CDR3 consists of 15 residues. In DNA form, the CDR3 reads TGTGCCAGCAGTCACCGGACAGGGCTTTTCACTGAAGCTTTCTTT. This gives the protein CASSHRTGLFTEAFF.

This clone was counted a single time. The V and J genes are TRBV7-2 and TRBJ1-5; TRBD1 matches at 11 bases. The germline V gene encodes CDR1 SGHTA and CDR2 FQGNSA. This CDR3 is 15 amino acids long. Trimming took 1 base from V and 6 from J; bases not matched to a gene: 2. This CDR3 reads CASSLGTGGTQPQHF. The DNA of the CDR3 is TGTGCCAGCAGCTTAGGGACAGGGGGCACTCAGCCCCAGCATTTT.

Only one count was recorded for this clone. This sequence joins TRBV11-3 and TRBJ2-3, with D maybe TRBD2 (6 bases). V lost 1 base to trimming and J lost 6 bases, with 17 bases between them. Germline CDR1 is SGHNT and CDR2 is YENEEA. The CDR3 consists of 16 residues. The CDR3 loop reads CASSLALFSGLDTQYF. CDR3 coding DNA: TGTGCCAGCAGCTTAGCCCTATTTAGCGGTCTGGATACGCAGTATTTT.